A selection of T cell receptor beta chains follows, all from one sample in a study of cytomegalovirus exposure and HLA in healthy donors. Sequencing was performed with immunoSEQ multiplex PCR; in TCRdb, only in-frame clones are kept and a portion is missing. This table has roughly 60,000 clones, 90% to 95% appearing once. Sample: PBMCs. The receptors shown here come from a woman between 18 and 29 years old in good health and CMV-seronegative. Each CDR3 is given with its conserved first and last residue. A D gene is named only where the DNA matches it firmly. Size tells how often a clone was seen (once, few, many) or the class of an expanded clone, and some rows leave it out.

V gene: TRBV29-1
D gene: -
J gene: TRBJ1-5
clone size: -
CDR3 protein: CSVSGVNQPQHF
CDR3 DNA: TGCAGCGTTTCGGGAGTAAATCAGCCCCAGCATTTT

V gene: TRBV5-6
D gene: TRBD2
J gene: TRBJ2-1
clone size: -
CDR3 protein: CASSGTSGISYNEQFF
CDR3 DNA: TGTGCCAGCAGCGGGACTAGCGGGATCTCCTACAATGAGCAGTTCTTC

V gene: TRBV18
D gene: -
J gene: TRBJ2-1
clone size: once
CDR3 protein: CASSPDNNNEQFF
CDR3 DNA: TGTGCCAGCTCACCCGACAATAACAATGAGCAGTTCTTC

V gene: TRBV4-1
D gene: -
J gene: TRBJ2-3
clone size: -
CDR3 protein: CASSPRGSGPPIDTQYF
CDR3 DNA: TGCGCCAGCAGCCCCCGGGGGAGCGGGCCTCCGATTGATACGCAGTATTTT

V gene: TRBV18
D gene: TRBD1
J gene: TRBJ2-5
clone size: -
CDR3 protein: CASSPRDRVTQETQYF
CDR3 DNA: TGTGCCAGCTCACCTCGGGACAGGGTGACACAAGAGACCCAGTACTTC

V gene: TRBV5-5
D gene: -
J gene: TRBJ1-6
clone size: -
CDR3 protein: CASSLEQGPMDSPLHF
CDR3 DNA: TGTGCCAGCAGCTTGGAGCAGGGCCCCATGGATTCACCCCTCCACTTT

V gene: TRBV7-8
D gene: TRBD1
J gene: TRBJ1-4
clone size: -
CDR3 protein: CASSLRDRAEKLFF
CDR3 DNA: TGTGCCAGCAGCTTAAGGGACAGGGCTGAAAAACTGTTTTTT

V gene: TRBV6-5
D gene: TRBD1
J gene: TRBJ1-1
clone size: -
CDR3 protein: CASSLGQGNTEAFF
CDR3 DNA: TGTGCCAGCAGCCTGGGACAGGGGAACACTGAAGCTTTCTTT

V gene: TRBV6-6
D gene: TRBD2
J gene: TRBJ2-2
clone size: -
CDR3 protein: CASSLAGKGKGGELFF
CDR3 DNA: TGTGCCAGCAGTTTAGCGGGAAAGGGAAAGGGGGGGGAGCTGTTTTTT

V gene: TRBV7-8
D gene: -
J gene: TRBJ1-6
clone size: -
CDR3 protein: CASSLALDNTSPLHF
CDR3 DNA: TGTGCCAGCAGCTTAGCGCTGGACAACACATCACCCCTCCACTTT

V gene: TRBV9
D gene: TRBD1
J gene: TRBJ1-2
clone size: -
CDR3 protein: CASKEDRGLGGYTF
CDR3 DNA: TGTGCCAGCAAGGAGGACAGGGGCCTCGGTGGCTACACCTTC

V gene: TRBV28
D gene: TRBD1
J gene: TRBJ1-2
clone size: -
CDR3 protein: CASSFRGQAPGYTF
CDR3 DNA: TGTGCCAGCAGTTTCCGAGGACAGGCGCCTGGCTACACCTTC

V gene: TRBV9
D gene: -
J gene: TRBJ2-1
clone size: -
CDR3 protein: CASSVGVGAGAGNEQFF
CDR3 DNA: TGTGCCAGCAGCGTAGGAGTCGGGGCAGGGGCTGGGAATGAGCAGTTCTTC

V gene: TRBV28
D gene: -
J gene: TRBJ1-5
clone size: -
CDR3 protein: CASSFAVNQPQHF
CDR3 DNA: TGTGCCAGCAGTTTCGCAGTGAATCAGCCCCAGCATTTT

V gene: TRBV5-5
D gene: TRBD1
J gene: TRBJ1-5
clone size: -
CDR3 protein: CASSNVGTGHQPQHF
CDR3 DNA: TGTGCCAGCAGCAACGTCGGGACAGGGCATCAGCCCCAGCATTTT

V gene: TRBV10-3
D gene: TRBD1
J gene: TRBJ1-2
clone size: -
CDR3 protein: CAISITGTGKIGYTF
CDR3 DNA: TGTGCCATCAGTATTACCGGGACAGGGAAGATAGGCTACACCTTC

V gene: TRBV6-1
D gene: -
J gene: TRBJ1-2
clone size: -
CDR3 protein: CASSETGAARRGYTF
CDR3 DNA: TGTGCCAGCAGTGAAACCGGAGCGGCACGGAGAGGCTACACCTTC

V gene: TRBV2
D gene: -
J gene: TRBJ2-4
clone size: -
CDR3 protein: CASSVPKQGKAKNIQYF
CDR3 DNA: TGTGCCAGCAGTGTACCGAAACAGGGAAAAGCCAAAAACATTCAGTACTTC

V gene: TRBV4-3
D gene: -
J gene: TRBJ2-3
clone size: once
CDR3 protein: CASSLRSLRDSSTDTQYF
CDR3 DNA: TGCGCCAGCAGCCTAAGGTCCCTCCGGGACTCCAGCACAGATACGCAGTATTTT

V gene: TRBV19
D gene: -
J gene: TRBJ1-3
clone size: once
CDR3 protein: CASSIGQLGNTIYF
CDR3 DNA: TGTGCCAGTAGTATTGGACAGCTAGGAAACACCATATATTTT

V gene: TRBV5-4
D gene: TRBD1
J gene: TRBJ2-1
clone size: once
CDR3 protein: CASSLGQGDEQFF
CDR3 DNA: TGTGCCAGCAGCTTGGGACAGGGGGATGAGCAGTTCTTC

V gene: TRBV29-1
D gene: TRBD2
J gene: TRBJ2-7
clone size: once
CDR3 protein: CSGMTSGSYEQYF
CDR3 DNA: TGCAGCGGAATGACTAGCGGGAGCTACGAGCAGTACTTC

V gene: TRBV9
D gene: -
J gene: TRBJ2-2
clone size: -
CDR3 protein: CASSGDVGELFF
CDR3 DNA: TGTGCCAGCAGCGGAGATGTCGGGGAGCTGTTTTTT

V gene: TRBV6-1
D gene: TRBD2
J gene: TRBJ2-7
clone size: -
CDR3 protein: CASSAGGTYEQYF
CDR3 DNA: TGTGCCAGCAGTGCGGGGGGTACCTACGAGCAGTACTTC

V gene: TRBV11-2
D gene: -
J gene: TRBJ2-3
clone size: -
CDR3 protein: CASRQSLQHTQYF
CDR3 DNA: TGTGCCAGCCGCCAATCCTTACAGCATACGCAGTATTTT

V gene: TRBV28
D gene: TRBD2
J gene: TRBJ2-1
clone size: -
CDR3 protein: CASSDRLAGAHEQFF
CDR3 DNA: TGTGCCAGCAGTGATCGACTAGCGGGAGCCCATGAGCAGTTCTTC

V gene: TRBV5-6
D gene: TRBD2
J gene: TRBJ2-1
clone size: -
CDR3 protein: CASSFPSGGFYNEQFF
CDR3 DNA: TGTGCCAGCAGCTTCCCTAGCGGGGGATTCTACAATGAGCAGTTCTTC

V gene: TRBV19
D gene: -
J gene: TRBJ1-1
clone size: -
CDR3 protein: CASSMRGSPVGAFF
CDR3 DNA: TGTGCCAGTAGTATGAGAGGGTCTCCCGTAGGAGCTTTCTTT

V gene: TRBV6-5
D gene: -
J gene: TRBJ2-7
clone size: -
CDR3 protein: CASSNRVGTYEQYF
CDR3 DNA: TGTGCCAGCAGTAACAGGGTGGGTACCTACGAGCAGTACTTC

V gene: TRBV18
D gene: TRBD1
J gene: TRBJ2-7
clone size: -
CDR3 protein: CASSPITGVYEQYF
CDR3 DNA: TGTGCCAGCTCACCCATAACAGGGGTCTACGAGCAGTACTTC

V gene: TRBV9
D gene: TRBD2
J gene: TRBJ2-3
clone size: -
CDR3 protein: CASSVGSGVSTDTQYF
CDR3 DNA: TGTGCCAGCAGCGTAGGTAGCGGGGTTAGCACAGATACGCAGTATTTT

V gene: TRBV6-1
D gene: -
J gene: TRBJ1-4
clone size: -
CDR3 protein: CASSDQWRGEVEKLFF
CDR3 DNA: TGTGCCAGCAGTGATCAATGGCGGGGAGAGGTTGAAAAACTGTTTTTT

V gene: TRBV19
D gene: TRBD1
J gene: TRBJ1-5
clone size: -
CDR3 protein: CASRTGTGYQPQHF
CDR3 DNA: TGTGCCAGTAGGACCGGGACAGGGTACCAGCCCCAGCATTTT

V gene: TRBV5-6
D gene: TRBD1
J gene: TRBJ1-2
clone size: -
CDR3 protein: CASSLDRGGGYTF
CDR3 DNA: TGTGCCAGCAGCTTGGACAGGGGGGGAGGCTACACCTTC

V gene: TRBV5-1
D gene: TRBD1
J gene: TRBJ2-7
clone size: -
CDR3 protein: CASSLMTGTGYYEQYF
CDR3 DNA: TGCGCCAGCAGCTTGATGACCGGGACAGGATACTACGAGCAGTACTTC

V gene: TRBV11-2
D gene: TRBD2
J gene: TRBJ2-7
clone size: once
CDR3 protein: CASSSPSGLDGEQYF
CDR3 DNA: TGTGCCAGCAGCTCACCTAGCGGGCTGGACGGCGAGCAGTACTTC

V gene: TRBV13
D gene: -
J gene: TRBJ2-2
clone size: -
CDR3 protein: CASSLRQVLAGELFF
CDR3 DNA: TGTGCCAGCAGCTTAAGACAGGTTTTGGCCGGGGAGCTGTTTTTT

V gene: TRBV7-9
D gene: TRBD2
J gene: TRBJ2-1
clone size: -
CDR3 protein: CASSLRSSGGKDSEQFF
CDR3 DNA: TGTGCCAGCAGCTTACGGTCTAGCGGGGGAAAGGATAGTGAGCAGTTCTTC

V gene: TRBV27
D gene: -
J gene: TRBJ2-1
clone size: once
CDR3 protein: CASISGGLYNEQFF
CDR3 DNA: TGTGCCAGCATCTCTGGGGGGTTGTACAATGAGCAGTTCTTC

V gene: TRBV15
D gene: -
J gene: TRBJ1-3
clone size: -
CDR3 protein: CATSRAGTPGAGNTIYF
CDR3 DNA: TGTGCCACCAGCAGAGCTGGGACACCCGGGGCTGGAAACACCATATATTTT

V gene: TRBV4-1
D gene: -
J gene: TRBJ1-2
clone size: -
CDR3 protein: CASSQGTGPGYGYTF
CDR3 DNA: TGCGCCAGCAGCCAAGGAACAGGGCCAGGGTATGGCTACACCTTC

V gene: TRBV28
D gene: TRBD2
J gene: TRBJ2-3
clone size: -
CDR3 protein: CASSSGRGTDTQYF
CDR3 DNA: TGTGCCAGCAGTAGCGGGAGGGGCACAGATACGCAGTATTTT

V gene: TRBV5-6
D gene: -
J gene: TRBJ2-7
clone size: once
CDR3 protein: CASSLDRRGGRCEQYF
CDR3 DNA: TGTGCCAGCAGCCTAGATCGGCGGGGTGGAAGATGCGAGCAGTACTTC

V gene: TRBV9
D gene: TRBD1
J gene: TRBJ1-6
clone size: -
CDR3 protein: CASSAGQGAGSPLHF
CDR3 DNA: TGTGCCAGCAGCGCAGGACAGGGGGCGGGTTCACCCCTCCACTTT

V gene: TRBV7-9
D gene: -
J gene: TRBJ1-1
clone size: -
CDR3 protein: CASSLLQHPEAFF
CDR3 DNA: TGTGCCAGCAGCTTGTTACAGCACCCTGAAGCTTTCTTT

V gene: TRBV11-1
D gene: -
J gene: TRBJ2-5
clone size: -
CDR3 protein: CASSSGQYYQETQYF
CDR3 DNA: TGTGCCAGCAGCTCTGGCCAATATTACCAAGAGACCCAGTACTTC

V gene: TRBV5-6
D gene: -
J gene: TRBJ1-5
clone size: -
CDR3 protein: CASSLGGAGGNQPQHF
CDR3 DNA: TGTGCCAGCAGCTTGGGTGGGGCGGGGGGCAATCAGCCCCAGCATTTT

V gene: TRBV9
D gene: TRBD2
J gene: TRBJ2-2
clone size: -
CDR3 protein: CASSVRGVYRTGELFF
CDR3 DNA: TGTGCCAGCAGCGTACGGGGGGTGTACAGGACCGGGGAGCTGTTTTTT

V gene: TRBV19
D gene: -
J gene: TRBJ1-3
clone size: few
CDR3 protein: CASTPGHLSGNTIYF
CDR3 DNA: TGTGCCAGTACTCCGGGACACCTCTCTGGAAACACCATATATTTT

V gene: TRBV29-1
D gene: -
J gene: TRBJ2-4
clone size: -
CDR3 protein: CSVARTGLPRDKNIQYF
CDR3 DNA: TGCAGCGTCGCACGTACCGGGCTCCCCCGGGACAAAAACATTCAGTACTTC

V gene: TRBV5-4
D gene: -
J gene: TRBJ1-2
clone size: -
CDR3 protein: CASSPQQGLNYGYTF
CDR3 DNA: TGTGCCAGCAGCCCTCAGCAGGGACTTAACTATGGCTACACCTTC